The clone carrying this T cell receptor beta chain was seen at least ten times. This sample is part of a study of neurological immune-mediated disorders. In TCRdb, the 5' RACE reads were re-called with MiXCR into one record per CDR3 protein. The sample holds about 49,000 distinct CDR3 sequences, 8% to 10% seen once. Deletions cut 2 bases from V and 7 bases from J, with 14 bases between. The CDR3 extends over 14 amino acids. Time point described: longitudinal time-point 1 (baseline). Sample: PBMCs. This clonotype originated in a middle-aged woman in good health. This rearrangement joins TRBV12-3 or TRBV12-4 to TRBJ1-1, with TRBD1 as a possible D gene (5 bases). The CDR3 loop is CASSLNQGFSEAFF. DNA for the CDR3: TGTGCCAGCAGTTTAAACCAGGGATTCAGTGAAGCTTTCTTT.